Listed here are 4 T cell receptor beta chains from one sample, sequenced in a study of control samples from healthy donors and cancer patients. The assay was immunoSEQ multiplex PCR, and TCRdb's table has in-frame clones only and misses some. This table holds about 130,000 clones, around 93% found once. Sequencing was carried out using blood. Source of these receptors: a man aged 18 to 35 in good health.

This clone was detected once. The rearrangement joins TRBV5-6 to TRBJ1-6, with TRBD1 identical over 8 bases. The CDR3 is made up of 16 amino acids. CDR1 SGHDT and CDR2 YYEEEE come from the germline V gene. After removal of 0 bases from V and 10 bases from J, the junction contained 9 bases not matched to a gene. CDR3 nucleotides: TGTGCCAGCAGCTTGGGACCGGACAGGGTCAACTCACCCCTCCACTTT. This gives the protein CASSLGPDRVNSPLHF.

This rearrangement joins TRBV5-4 to TRBJ1-5, with no clear D. The germline V gene encodes CDR1 SGHNT and CDR2 YYREEE (reference sequence). V lost 6 bases to trimming and J lost 11 bases, with 15 bases between them. The CDR3 extends over 12 amino acids. CDR3 sequence (DNA): TGTGCCAGCAACTTAGATAACGGGGCCCAGCATTTT. It yields the protein CASNLDNGAQHF.

The chain is built from TRBV18 and TRBJ1-3; D perhaps matches TRBD1 (6 bases). The CDR3 length is 17 residues. V was trimmed by 3 bases and J by 0 bases, leaving 15 bases between them. Germline assignment: CDR1 KGHSH and CDR2 LQKENI. This CDR3 reads CASSPITAGDSGNTIYF. Here the CDR3 DNA reads TGTGCCAGCTCACCTATTACTGCAGGGGACTCTGGAAACACCATATATTTT.

The chain joins TRBV4-2 to TRBJ1-3; D is perhaps TRBD1 (5 bases). The CDR3 is made up of 16 amino acids. Trimming stripped 0 bases from V and 4 bases from J, with 13 bases between. Germline-derived CDR1 and CDR2 are LGHNA and YNFKEQ. The CDR3 DNA reads as TGTGCCAGCAGCCAAGATAGGGGTTTGATCGGAAACACCATATATTTT. Its translation is CASSQDRGLIGNTIYF.